In its sample, the clone carrying this T cell receptor beta chain was seen many times. V lost 3 bases, J lost 5 bases, and 9 bases stayed unmatched. This CDR3 has 15 residues. The germline CDR1 and CDR2 sequences are MNHEY and SMNVEV (reference sequence). Amplification targeted TCR beta CDR3 regions from RNA transcripts. The HTBI primer set was used in a first-round RT-PCR of the TCR CDR3. Using its own MiXCR run on the multiplex PCR reads, TCRdb lists one record per CDR3 protein. This table holds around 280,000 distinct CDR3 sequences, roughly 13% found once. The record originates from a study of T cells in Graves' hyperthyroidism and ophthalmopathy.

The sequenced material came from blood. The clonotype comes from a woman between 35 and 50 years old with Graves' hyperthyroidism. The chain joins TRBV27 to TRBJ2-7; 8 bases align to TRBD2. In DNA, the CDR3 is TGTGCCAGCAGTTTTAGCGGGAATTCCTTCAACGAGCAGTACTTC. Protein: CASSFSGNSFNEQYF.